In its sample, the clone carrying this T cell receptor (beta chain) was seen a few times. Its antigen is not known. This record comes from a study of CD8+ T cells in alopecia areata. Study observations and caveats: Lesional scalp, notably in alopecia totalis/universalis, had clonality above that of normal scalp.

Treatment specified: oral pan-JAK inhibitor, 5-10 mg twice daily. Isolated RNA was reverse transcribed into cDNA used as the sequencing template. Profiled with immunoSEQ multiplex PCR; TCRdb holds only in-frame clones, not every one. The table lists roughly 100,000 clones, 80% to 90% of them singletons. The V end was cut by 1 base, the J end by 0 bases, with 13 bases between. The CDR3 is 18 residues long. In germline, CDR1 is SGHTA, CDR2 FQGTGA. Sample: CD8+ T cells sorted from blood, taken between weeks 30 and 35, from a patient treated with tofacitinib. The sequence was obtained from a human donor with alopecia areata. The rearrangement uses TRBV7-3 and TRBJ2-6; D might be TRBD1 (5 bases). In DNA form, the CDR3 reads TGTGCCAGCAGCTTAAGAACTCAGGGCCCCTCTGGGGCCAACGTCCTGACTTTC. This gives the protein CASSLRTQGPSGANVLTF.